This TCR beta chain was documented in a study of PD-L1 blockade in urothelial cancer. About the study: Samples of blood were analyzed 3 weeks (second dose) and 6 weeks after treatment start. Notes on the study in general: Durable benefit accompanied greater 3-week expansion of tumor-associated blood clones. Clonality of blood TCR below the median before treatment predicted better survival.

Into every PCR, synthetic TCR analog templates were spiked. Clones were sequenced by immunoSEQ multiplex PCR, and TCRdb holds only the in-frame ones, with some missing. The table records 20,000 to 25,000 clones, roughly 84% of them present only once. Time point here: peripheral blood 6 weeks after treatment start. There are 14 residues in the CDR3. Germline V gene lookup returns CDR1 MGHRA and CDR2 YSYEKL. Deletions cut 4 bases from V and 8 bases from J, with 14 bases between. A remark on this clone: Its antigen remains unidentified.

The receptor comes from a man aged 65 to 79 with urothelial cancer. The chain couples TRBV4-1 to TRBJ1-4; perhaps TRBD1 as D (5 bases). The sample here was PBMCs, taken around atezolizumab (anti-PD-L1) treatment. CDR3 in amino acids: CASSLRGGGEKLFF. CDR3 coding DNA: TGCGCCAGCAGCCTACGGGGGGGAGGGGAAAAACTGTTTTTT.